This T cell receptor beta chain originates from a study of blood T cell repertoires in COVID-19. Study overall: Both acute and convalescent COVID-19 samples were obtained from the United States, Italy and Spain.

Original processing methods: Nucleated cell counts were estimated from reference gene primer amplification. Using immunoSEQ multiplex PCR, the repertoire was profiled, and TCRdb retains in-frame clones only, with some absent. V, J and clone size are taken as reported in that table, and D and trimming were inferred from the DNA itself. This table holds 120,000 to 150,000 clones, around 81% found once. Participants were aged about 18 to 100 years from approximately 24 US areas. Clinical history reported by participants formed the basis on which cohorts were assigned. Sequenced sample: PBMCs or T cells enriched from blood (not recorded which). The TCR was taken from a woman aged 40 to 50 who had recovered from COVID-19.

The DNA of the CDR3 is TGTGCCAGCAGTACGACAGGGACCTCTGAAGCTTTCTTT. Its protein is CASSTTGTSEAFF. The genes are TRBV6-5 and TRBJ1-1; the match to TRBD1 covers 7 bases. The CDR3 is 13 amino acids. The germline V gene encodes CDR1 MNHEY and CDR2 SVGAGI. Unmatched junction bases numbered 6, after V lost 5 bases and J lost 6 bases.